Here is one T cell receptor (beta chain) with its context. Its specificity is unknown. This record belongs to a study of post-analysis software for immune sequencing data. Study-level points and caveats: TRBV5-6, TRBV5-1 and TRBV20-1 belonged to a set of about 5 TRBV segments that were more frequent in patients than controls.

Included in the TCR beta cDNA libraries were unique molecular identifiers. TCRdb passed the PCR reads through MiXCR, listing each CDR3 protein once. The repertoire has about 500,000 distinct CDR3 sequences, over 35% of them found once; the top ten carry about 12%. In germline, CDR1 is MDHEN, CDR2 SYDVKM. Between the trimmed V and J ends, which lost 2 bases and 7 bases, there was a span of 11 bases. CDR3 length: 14 residues. The TCR sequence derives from a girl aged 10 to 17 with multiple sclerosis. The chain uses TRBV28 and TRBJ2-2; the D gene is possibly TRBD2 (5 bases). The sequenced sample consisted of blood. CDR3: CASSLEGPYGELFF. CDR3 in DNA: TGTGCCAGCAGTTTAGAGGGTCCATACGGGGAGCTGTTTTTT.